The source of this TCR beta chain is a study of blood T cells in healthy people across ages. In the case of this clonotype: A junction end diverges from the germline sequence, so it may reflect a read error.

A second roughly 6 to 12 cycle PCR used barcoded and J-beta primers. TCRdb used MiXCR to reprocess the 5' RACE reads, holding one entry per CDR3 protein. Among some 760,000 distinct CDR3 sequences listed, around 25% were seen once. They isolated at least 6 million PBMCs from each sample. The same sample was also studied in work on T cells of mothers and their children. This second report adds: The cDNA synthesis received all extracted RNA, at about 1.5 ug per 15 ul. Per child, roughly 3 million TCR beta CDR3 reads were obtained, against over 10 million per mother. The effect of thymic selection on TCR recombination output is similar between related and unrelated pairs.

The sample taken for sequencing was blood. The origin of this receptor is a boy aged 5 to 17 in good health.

The CDR3 sequence: CASSDSPDTGELFF. For the CDR3, the DNA is TGTGCCAGCAGTGACTCACCGGACACTGGGGAGCTGTTTTTT. V and J are TRBV6-4 and TRBJ2-2; the D gene is possibly TRBD1 (5 bases). Germline V gene sequence: CDR1 MRHNA, CDR2 SNTAGT. CDR3 length equals 14 residues.